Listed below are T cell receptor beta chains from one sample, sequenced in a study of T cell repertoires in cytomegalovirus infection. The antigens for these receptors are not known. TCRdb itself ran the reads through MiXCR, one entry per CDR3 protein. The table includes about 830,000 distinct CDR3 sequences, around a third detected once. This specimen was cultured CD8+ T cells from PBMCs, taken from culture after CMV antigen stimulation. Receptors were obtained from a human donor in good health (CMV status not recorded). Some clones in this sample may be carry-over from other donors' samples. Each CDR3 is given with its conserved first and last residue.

CASSLGGQNSPLHF	TRBV7-4	TRBJ1-6
CAISEKPDGTGKGNYGYTF	TRBV10-3	TRBJ1-2
CASSPDPIDRGSDNEQFF	TRBV3-1	TRBJ2-1
CATTSADNTGELFF	TRBV2	TRBJ2-2
CASLAGAYTGELFF	TRBV19	TRBJ2-2
CASSQAISGGNEAFF	TRBV4-1	TRBJ1-1
CSASEPGDTTYEQYF	TRBV20-1	TRBJ2-7
CASSRRDRDHYGYTF	TRBV3-1	TRBJ1-2
CASSLLDSPLHF	TRBV7-9	TRBJ1-6
CASSSEGSGVYYNEQFF	TRBV5-6	TRBJ2-1
CASSFGGRDNEQFF	TRBV28	TRBJ2-1
CASSLAYRNTEAFF	TRBV7-6	TRBJ1-1
CASNPGGFGYTF	TRBV19	TRBJ1-2
CATLTDYNEQFF	TRBV19	TRBJ2-1
CASSRQPGRTDTQYF	TRBV27	TRBJ2-3
CASSNSPGQGYEQYF	TRBV5-4	TRBJ2-7
CASSQEKGGTEAFF	TRBV4-1	TRBJ1-1
CASSAGTEKRLAKNIQYF	TRBV6-1	TRBJ2-4
CADSLEVWNRRSEQFF	TRBV12-3/TRBV12-4	TRBJ2-1
CASSLWTGQRFYGYTF	TRBV7-9	TRBJ1-2
CASSLEGHIPYEQYF	TRBV5-4	TRBJ2-7
CASSHLDSTARSRKGYTF	TRBV4-2	TRBJ1-2
CASQGERGSYEQYF	TRBV7-3	TRBJ2-7
CASSLMGHRPGELFF	TRBV7-8	TRBJ2-2
CASSPGTSGWGEQYF	TRBV4-2	TRBJ2-7
CASSYSPFTGAYTEAFF	TRBV6-2/TRBV6-3	TRBJ1-1
CASSEGGGPNTEAFF	TRBV9	TRBJ1-1
CASSISGGTNYEQYF	TRBV19	TRBJ2-7
CASSYTFDIDGRGVYGYTF	TRBV6-6	TRBJ1-2
CASSPGTGANTEAFF	TRBV12-3/TRBV12-4	TRBJ1-1
CASRPVGRGPLYEQYF	TRBV6-6	TRBJ2-7
CASSEAWVNEQFF	TRBV6-1	TRBJ2-1
CASSNEGIYGYTF	TRBV6-5	TRBJ1-2
CAISAPREGHPYEQYF	TRBV10-3	TRBJ2-7
CASAGEFQYF	TRBV9	TRBJ2-4
CASSQGYVGPSDEQYF	TRBV4-1	TRBJ2-7
CASRDRGNSNYGYTF	TRBV13	TRBJ1-2
CASRIFQGDRANYDYTF	TRBV12-3/TRBV12-4	TRBJ1-2
CASSWTSGGAETGELFF	TRBV7-4	TRBJ2-2
CASSQGGGNNPYNEQFF	TRBV4-3	TRBJ2-1
CASPGRGGTDTQYF	TRBV6-1	TRBJ2-3
CASSPHGGGTGELFF	TRBV4-1	TRBJ2-2
CASGSSYEQYF	TRBV12-3/TRBV12-4	TRBJ2-7
CASSLGLRTQGETQYF	TRBV11-2	TRBJ2-5
CSGLSGGRRRYTF	TRBV29-1	TRBJ1-2
CATSRHRGDEQFF	TRBV15	TRBJ2-1
CASSLAFGGDEQFF	TRBV7-6	TRBJ2-1
CASMNLGGKPQHF	TRBV19	TRBJ1-5
CASSPRRNGGSTDTQYF	TRBV7-9	TRBJ2-3